Listed below are T cell receptor beta chains from one sample, sequenced in a study of blood T cell repertoires in COVID-19. Using immunoSEQ multiplex PCR, the repertoire was profiled, and TCRdb retains in-frame clones only, with some absent. The sample carries tens of thousands of clones, 80% to 90% recorded once. Sequenced: peripheral blood. The origin of the receptors is a man between 60 and 70 years old with acute or convalescent COVID-19. Each CDR3 is given with its conserved first and last residue. Rows may omit the clone size; those that give it use once, few, many or a size class.

j_call clone_size v_call cdr3_aa
TRBJ1-6 few TRBV7-2 CASSLRGGDNSPLHF
TRBJ2-3 . TRBV9 CASSKQDWRGTDTQYF
TRBJ2-2 . TRBV7-2 CASSLERGLAGNTGELFF
TRBJ1-6 . TRBV28 CASSPGQGIGTYNSPLHF
TRBJ2-1 . TRBV12-5 CASGLYSYNEQFF
TRBJ2-2 . TRBV7-8 CPSKQLPTTGELFF
TRBJ2-7 few TRBV4-3 CASSQGLTMGLIYEQYF
TRBJ1-4 . TRBV25-1 CASSEQGIVNEKLFF
TRBJ2-1 . TRBV7-3 CASSIIAGGGEQFF
TRBJ2-7 . TRBV28 CASSLLVGRSYEQYF
TRBJ2-3 . TRBV9 CASSVTSASTDTQYF
TRBJ1-3 . TRBV4-1 CASSQEDRAGNTIYF
TRBJ1-1 . TRBV2 CASSEETEAFF
TRBJ2-2 . TRBV6-5 CASTRTYANTGELFF
TRBJ2-3 . TRBV3-1/TRBV3-2 CASSQAQRIHRSTDTQYF
TRBJ2-1 . TRBV6-1 CASSEVPSDEQFF
TRBJ1-6 . TRBV4-3 CASSQGDTSSYNSPLHF
TRBJ2-1 . TRBV11-2 CASSLRLAAYNEQFF
TRBJ2-3 . TRBV6-2/TRBV6-3 CASSYRLAGDHTDTQYF
TRBJ2-1 once TRBV7-9 CASSFLTGRYNEQFF
TRBJ2-7 . TRBV12-5 CASGSGLVAGPRASHEQYF
TRBJ2-7 once TRBV6-2/TRBV6-3 CASSRTSGSGDEQYF
TRBJ2-2 . TRBV5-1 CASSMDRGATGELFF
TRBJ2-7 . TRBV5-1 CASSLAPASLGSVYEQYF
TRBJ1-3 . TRBV18 CASSPQSESGNTIYF
TRBJ2-1 . TRBV5-1 CASSLRDNYNEQFF
TRBJ2-1 . TRBV12-5 CASGLFDNEQFF
TRBJ2-7 . TRBV6-5 CASSQLAGVPEQYF
TRBJ2-5 . TRBV9 CASSVGVGQGVETQYF
TRBJ2-1 . TRBV11-1 CASSSRRDAYNEQFF